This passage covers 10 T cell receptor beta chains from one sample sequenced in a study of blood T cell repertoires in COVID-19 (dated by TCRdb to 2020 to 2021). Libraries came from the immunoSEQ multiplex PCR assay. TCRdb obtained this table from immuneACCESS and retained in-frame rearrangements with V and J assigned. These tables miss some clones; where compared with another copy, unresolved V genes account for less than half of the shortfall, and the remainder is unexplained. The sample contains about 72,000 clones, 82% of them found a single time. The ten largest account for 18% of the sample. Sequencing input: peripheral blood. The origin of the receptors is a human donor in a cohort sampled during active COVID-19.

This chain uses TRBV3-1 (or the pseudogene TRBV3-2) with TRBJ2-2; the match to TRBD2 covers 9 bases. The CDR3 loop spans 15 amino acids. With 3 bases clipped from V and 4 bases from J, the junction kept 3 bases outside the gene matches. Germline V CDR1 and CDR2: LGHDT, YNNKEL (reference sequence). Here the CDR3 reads CASSHRLAVTGELFF. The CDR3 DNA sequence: TGTGCCAGCAGCCATAGACTAGCGGTCACCGGGGAGCTGTTTTTT.

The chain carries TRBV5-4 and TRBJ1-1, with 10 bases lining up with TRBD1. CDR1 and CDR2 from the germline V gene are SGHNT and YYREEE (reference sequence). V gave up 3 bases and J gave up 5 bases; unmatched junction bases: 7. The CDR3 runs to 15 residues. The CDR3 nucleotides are TGTGCCAGCAGCTCACCCCGGACAGGGGGGACTGAAGCTTTCTTT. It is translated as CASSSPRTGGTEAFF.

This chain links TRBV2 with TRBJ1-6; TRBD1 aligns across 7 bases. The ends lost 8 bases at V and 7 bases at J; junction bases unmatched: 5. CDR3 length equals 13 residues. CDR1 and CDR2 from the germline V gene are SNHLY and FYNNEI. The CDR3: CASGQESNSPLHF. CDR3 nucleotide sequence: TGTGCCAGCGGACAGGAATCCAATTCACCCCTCCACTTT.

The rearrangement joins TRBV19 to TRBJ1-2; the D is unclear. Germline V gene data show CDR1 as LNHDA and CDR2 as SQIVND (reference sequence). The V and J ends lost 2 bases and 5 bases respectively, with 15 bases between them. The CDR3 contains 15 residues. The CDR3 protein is CASSISSGDWYGYTF. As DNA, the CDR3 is TGTGCCAGTAGTATAAGTAGCGGGGATTGGTATGGCTACACCTTC.

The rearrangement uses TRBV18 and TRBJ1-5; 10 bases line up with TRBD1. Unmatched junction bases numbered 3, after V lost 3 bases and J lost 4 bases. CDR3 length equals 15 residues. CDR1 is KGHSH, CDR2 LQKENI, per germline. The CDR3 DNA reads TGTGCCAGCTCACCCGACAGGGGGCGAAATCAGCCCCAGCATTTT. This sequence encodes CASSPDRGRNQPQHF.

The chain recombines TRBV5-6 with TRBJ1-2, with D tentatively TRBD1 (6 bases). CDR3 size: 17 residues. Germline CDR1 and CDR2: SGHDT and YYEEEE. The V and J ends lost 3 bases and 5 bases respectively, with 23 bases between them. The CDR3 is CASSSLDRFKPLYGYTF. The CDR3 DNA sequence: TGTGCCAGCAGCTCATTAGACAGGTTTAAACCTCTGTATGGCTACACCTTC.

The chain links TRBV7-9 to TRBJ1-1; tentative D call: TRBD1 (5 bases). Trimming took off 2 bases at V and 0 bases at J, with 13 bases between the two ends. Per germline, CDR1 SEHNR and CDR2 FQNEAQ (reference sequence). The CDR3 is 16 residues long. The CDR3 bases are TGTGCCAGCAGCTTACCCCGGCAGGGTTTGAACACTGAAGCTTTCTTT. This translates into CASSLPRQGLNTEAFF.

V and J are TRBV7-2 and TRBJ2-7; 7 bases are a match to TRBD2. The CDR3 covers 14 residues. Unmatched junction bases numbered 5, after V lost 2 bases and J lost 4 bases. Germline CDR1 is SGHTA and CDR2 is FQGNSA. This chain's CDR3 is CASSLLADYYEQYF. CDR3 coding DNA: TGTGCCAGCAGCTTACTAGCGGATTATTACGAGCAGTACTTC.

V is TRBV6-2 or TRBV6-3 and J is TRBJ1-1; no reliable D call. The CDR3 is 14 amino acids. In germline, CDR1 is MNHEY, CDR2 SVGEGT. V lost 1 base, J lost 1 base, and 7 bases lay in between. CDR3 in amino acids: CASSYYRKNTEAFF. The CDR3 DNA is TGTGCCAGCAGTTACTACAGAAAGAACACTGAAGCTTTCTTT.

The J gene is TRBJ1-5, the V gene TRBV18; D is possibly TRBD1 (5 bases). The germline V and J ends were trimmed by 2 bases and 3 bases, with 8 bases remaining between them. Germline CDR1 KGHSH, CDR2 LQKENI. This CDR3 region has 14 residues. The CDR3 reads CASSPGTSNQPQHF. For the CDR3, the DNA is TGTGCCAGCTCACCAGGGACTTCCAATCAGCCCCAGCATTTT.